The following is a TCR beta chain sequence with its context. The antigen remains undetermined. Thymic resections from corrective heart surgery supplied the tissue. Corrective surgery for congenital heart defects was being performed on the healthy Finnish infants who were the donors. Produced via immunoSEQ multiplex PCR; TCRdb's table is partial and in-frame only. Here the sample spans roughly 130,000 clones, around 96% being singletons. This record belongs to a study of human thymus T cells. Broader study findings: Thymic and blood repertoires appeared to display a bias in their usage of V and J genes. Related research found strongly overlapping thymic repertoires in unrelated individuals.

This CDR3 region has 18 residues. V dropped 5 bases and J dropped 6 bases, with 26 bases sitting between them. Germline CDR1 MDHEN, CDR2 SYDVKM. The sequencing sample was made of thymus tissue. The chain recombines TRBV28 with TRBJ2-1, with a weak D call TRBD2 (7 bases). The sequence was collected from a boy younger than two with a congenital heart defect but otherwise immunologically healthy. The DNA for the CDR3 is TGTGCCAGCAGTCTCCCCGAAAGGAGGGGGGGAATCGCCAATGAGCAGTTCTTC. Translated, it gives CASSLPERRGGIANEQFF.